The next 2 T cell receptor beta chains were all read from a single sample in a study of blood T cells in healthy people across ages. With a J-beta primer mix and a sample-barcoded 5' primer, a second PCR ran about 7 to 12 cycles. TCRdb ran MiXCR on the 5' RACE reads and lists one entry per CDR3 protein. The sample holds about 1,400,000 distinct CDR3 sequences, 59% seen once. The sample taken for sequencing was blood. These receptor sequences come from a young man in good health.

This clonotype was seen more than once but under ten times. The chain joins TRBV2 to TRBJ2-3; the match to TRBD1 covers 8 bases. The CDR3 spans 14 residues. V lost 4 bases and J lost 4; bases outside the gene matches: 4. Per the germline V gene, CDR1 is SNHLY and CDR2 is FYNNEI. CDR3 amino acids: CASSGGQGSDTQYF. Written as DNA, the CDR3 is TGTGCCAGCAGTGGAGGACAGGGCTCAGATACGCAGTATTTT.

Only a few counts were recorded for this clonotype. V and J are TRBV29-1 and TRBJ2-4; 8 bases agree with TRBD1. The germline CDR1 and CDR2 sequences are SQVTM and ANQGSEA. The CDR3 totals 15 residues. The junction had 9 bases not matched to a gene; V was cut back by 6 bases and J by 2 bases. DNA for the CDR3: TGCAGCGTCCTCCAGGGGGCGAGGTCCAAAAACATTCAGTACTTC. Its protein product is CSVLQGARSKNIQYF.